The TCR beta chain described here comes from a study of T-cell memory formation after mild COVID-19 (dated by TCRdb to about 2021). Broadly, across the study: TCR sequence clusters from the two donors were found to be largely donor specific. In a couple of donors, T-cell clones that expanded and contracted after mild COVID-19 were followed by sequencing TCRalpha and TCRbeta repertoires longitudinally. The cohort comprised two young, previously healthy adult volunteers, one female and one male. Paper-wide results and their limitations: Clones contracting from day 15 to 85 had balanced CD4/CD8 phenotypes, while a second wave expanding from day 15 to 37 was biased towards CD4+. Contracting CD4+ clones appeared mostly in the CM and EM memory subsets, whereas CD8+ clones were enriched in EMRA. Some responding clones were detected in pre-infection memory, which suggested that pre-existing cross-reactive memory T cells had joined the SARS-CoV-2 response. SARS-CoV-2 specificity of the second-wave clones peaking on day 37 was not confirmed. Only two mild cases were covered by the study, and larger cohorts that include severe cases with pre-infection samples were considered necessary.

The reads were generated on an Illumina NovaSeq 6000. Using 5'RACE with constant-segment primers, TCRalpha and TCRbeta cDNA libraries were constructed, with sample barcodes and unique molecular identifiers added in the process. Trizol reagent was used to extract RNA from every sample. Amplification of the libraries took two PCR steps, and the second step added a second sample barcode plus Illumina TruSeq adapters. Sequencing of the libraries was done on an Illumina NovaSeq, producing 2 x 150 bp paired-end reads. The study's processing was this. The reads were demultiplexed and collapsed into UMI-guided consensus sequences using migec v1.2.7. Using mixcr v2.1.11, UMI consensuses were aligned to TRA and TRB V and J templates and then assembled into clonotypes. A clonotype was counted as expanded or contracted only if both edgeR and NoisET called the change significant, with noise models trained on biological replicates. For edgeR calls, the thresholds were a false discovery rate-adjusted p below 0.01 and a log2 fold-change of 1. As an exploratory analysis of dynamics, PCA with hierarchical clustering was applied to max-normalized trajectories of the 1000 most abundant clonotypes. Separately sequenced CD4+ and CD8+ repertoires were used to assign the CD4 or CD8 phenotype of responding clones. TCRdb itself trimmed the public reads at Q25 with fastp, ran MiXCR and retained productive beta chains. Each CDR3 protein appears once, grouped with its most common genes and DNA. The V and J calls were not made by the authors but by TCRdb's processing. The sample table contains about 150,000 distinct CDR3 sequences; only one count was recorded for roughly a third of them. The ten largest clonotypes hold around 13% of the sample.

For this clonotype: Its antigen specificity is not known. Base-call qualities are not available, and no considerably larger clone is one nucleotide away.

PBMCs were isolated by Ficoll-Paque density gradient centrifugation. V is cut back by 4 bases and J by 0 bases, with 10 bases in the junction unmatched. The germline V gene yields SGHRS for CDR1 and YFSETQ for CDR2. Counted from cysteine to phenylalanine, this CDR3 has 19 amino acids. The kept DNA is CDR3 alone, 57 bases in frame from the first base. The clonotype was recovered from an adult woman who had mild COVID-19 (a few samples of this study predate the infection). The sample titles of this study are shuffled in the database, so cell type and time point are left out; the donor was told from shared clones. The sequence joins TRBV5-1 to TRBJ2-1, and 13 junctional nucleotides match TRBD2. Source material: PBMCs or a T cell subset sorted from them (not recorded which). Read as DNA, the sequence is TGCGCCAGCAGCCTGGGGGGACTAGCGGGAACCCGCTCCTACAATGAGCAGTTCTTC. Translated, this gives CASSLGGLAGTRSYNEQFF.